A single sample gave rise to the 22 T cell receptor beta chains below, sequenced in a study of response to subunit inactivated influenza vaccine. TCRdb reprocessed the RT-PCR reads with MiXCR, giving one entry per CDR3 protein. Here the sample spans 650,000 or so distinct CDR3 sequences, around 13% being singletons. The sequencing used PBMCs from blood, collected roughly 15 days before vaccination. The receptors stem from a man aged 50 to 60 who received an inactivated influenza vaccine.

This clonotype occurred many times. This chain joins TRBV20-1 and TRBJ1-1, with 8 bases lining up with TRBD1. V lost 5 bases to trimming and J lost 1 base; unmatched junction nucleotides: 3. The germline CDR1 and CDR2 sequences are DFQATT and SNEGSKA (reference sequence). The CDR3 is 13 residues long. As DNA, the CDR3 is TGCAGTGCTTCCGACAGGGGGAACACTGAAGCTTTCTTT. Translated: CSASDRGNTEAFF.

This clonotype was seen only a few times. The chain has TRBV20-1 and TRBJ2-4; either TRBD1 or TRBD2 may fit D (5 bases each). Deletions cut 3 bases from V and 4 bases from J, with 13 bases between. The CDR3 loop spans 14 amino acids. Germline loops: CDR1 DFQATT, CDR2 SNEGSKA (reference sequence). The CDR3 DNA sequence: TGCAGTGCTAGGGACCGGGGCCCAAAAAACATTCAGTACTTC. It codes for CSARDRGPKNIQYF.

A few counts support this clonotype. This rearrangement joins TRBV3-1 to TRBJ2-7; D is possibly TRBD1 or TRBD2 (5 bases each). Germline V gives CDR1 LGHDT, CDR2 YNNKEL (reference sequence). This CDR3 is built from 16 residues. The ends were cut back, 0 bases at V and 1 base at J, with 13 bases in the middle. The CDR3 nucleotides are TGTGCCAGCAGCCAAGATTCTGAAGGGACGTCCTACGAGCAGTACTTC. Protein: CASSQDSEGTSYEQYF.

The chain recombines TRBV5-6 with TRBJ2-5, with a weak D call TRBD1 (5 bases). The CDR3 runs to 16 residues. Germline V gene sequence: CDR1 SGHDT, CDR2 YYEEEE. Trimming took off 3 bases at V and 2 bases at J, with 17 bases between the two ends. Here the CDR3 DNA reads TGTGCCAGCAGCTCCCCCCTGCAGGGTCCACAAGAGACCCAGTACTTC. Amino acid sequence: CASSSPLQGPQETQYF.

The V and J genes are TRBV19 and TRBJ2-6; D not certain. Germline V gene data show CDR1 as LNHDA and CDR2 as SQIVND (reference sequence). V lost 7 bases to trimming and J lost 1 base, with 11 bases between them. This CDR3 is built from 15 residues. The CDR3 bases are TGTGCCAGTAAATCGGACGGGTCTGGGGCCAACGTCCTGACTTTC. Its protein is CASKSDGSGANVLTF.

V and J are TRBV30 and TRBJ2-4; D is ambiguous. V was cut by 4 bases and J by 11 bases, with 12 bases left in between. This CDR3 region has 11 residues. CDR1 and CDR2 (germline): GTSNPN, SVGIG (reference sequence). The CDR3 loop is CAWTLGTLQYF. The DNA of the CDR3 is TGTGCCTGGACCCTTGGAACTCTTCAGTACTTC. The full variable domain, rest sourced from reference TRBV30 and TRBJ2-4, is SQTIHQWPATLVQPVGSPLSLECTVEGTSNPNLYWYRQAAGRGLQLLFYSVGIGQISSEVPQNLSASRPQDRQFILSSKKLLLSDSGFYLCAWTLGTLQYFGAGTRLSVL.

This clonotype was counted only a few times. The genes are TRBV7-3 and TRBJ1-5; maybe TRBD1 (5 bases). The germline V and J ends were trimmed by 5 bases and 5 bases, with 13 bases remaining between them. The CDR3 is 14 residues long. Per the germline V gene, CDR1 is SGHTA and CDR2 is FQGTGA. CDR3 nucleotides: TGTGCCAGCAGCCCCCCTGGGGGACATCAGCCCCAGCATTTT. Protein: CASSPPGGHQPQHF.

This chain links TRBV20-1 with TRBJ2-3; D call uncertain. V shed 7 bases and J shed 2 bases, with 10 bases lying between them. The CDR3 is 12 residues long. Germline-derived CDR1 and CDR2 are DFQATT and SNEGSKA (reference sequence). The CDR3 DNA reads TGCAGTGGGTTAGGGTCCACAGATACGCAGTATTTT. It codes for CSGLGSTDTQYF.

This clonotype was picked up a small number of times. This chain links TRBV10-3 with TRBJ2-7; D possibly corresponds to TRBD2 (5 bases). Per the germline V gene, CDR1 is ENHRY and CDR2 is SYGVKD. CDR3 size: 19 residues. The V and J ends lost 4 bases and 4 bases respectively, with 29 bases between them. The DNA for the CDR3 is TGTGCCATCAGTGGCGGGCCATGGGGTAGCGAGATGCCCCGGTACGAGCAGTACTTC. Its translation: CAISGGPWGSEMPRYEQYF.

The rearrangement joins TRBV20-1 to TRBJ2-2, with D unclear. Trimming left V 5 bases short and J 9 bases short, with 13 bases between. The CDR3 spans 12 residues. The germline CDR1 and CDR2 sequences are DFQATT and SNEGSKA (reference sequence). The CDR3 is CSAHGLSRELFF. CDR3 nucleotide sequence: TGCAGTGCTCACGGGTTATCCAGGGAGCTGTTTTTT.

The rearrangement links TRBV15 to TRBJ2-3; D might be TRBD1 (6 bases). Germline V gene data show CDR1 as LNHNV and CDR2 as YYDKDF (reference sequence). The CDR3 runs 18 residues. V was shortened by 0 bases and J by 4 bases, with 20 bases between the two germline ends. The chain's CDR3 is CATSRDREGTQPPDTQYF. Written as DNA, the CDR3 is TGTGCCACCAGCAGAGACCGAGAAGGGACACAACCCCCAGATACGCAGTATTTT.

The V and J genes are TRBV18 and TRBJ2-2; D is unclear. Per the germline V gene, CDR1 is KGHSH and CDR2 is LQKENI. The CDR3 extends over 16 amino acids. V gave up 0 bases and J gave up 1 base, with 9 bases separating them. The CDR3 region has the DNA TGTGCCAGCTCACCACCGAATCAGAAGAACACCGGGGAGCTGTTTTTT. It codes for CASSPPNQKNTGELFF.

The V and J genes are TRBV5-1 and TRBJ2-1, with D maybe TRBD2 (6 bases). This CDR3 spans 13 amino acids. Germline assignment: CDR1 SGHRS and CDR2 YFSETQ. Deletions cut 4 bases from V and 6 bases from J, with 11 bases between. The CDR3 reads CASSRGTINEQFF. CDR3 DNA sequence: TGCGCCAGCAGCCGCGGGACGATCAATGAGCAGTTCTTC. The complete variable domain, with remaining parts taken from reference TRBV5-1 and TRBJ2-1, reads KAGVTQTPRYLIKTRGQQVTLSCSPISGHRSVSWYQQTPGQGLQFLFEYFSETQRNKGNFPGRFSGRQFSNSRSEMNVSTLELGDSALYLCASSRGTINEQFFGPGTRLTVL.

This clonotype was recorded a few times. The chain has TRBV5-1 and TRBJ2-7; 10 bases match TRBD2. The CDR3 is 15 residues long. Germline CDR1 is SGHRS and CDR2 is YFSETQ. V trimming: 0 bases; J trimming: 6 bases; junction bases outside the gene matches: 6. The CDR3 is CASSLGLAGVGEQYF. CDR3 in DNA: TGCGCCAGCAGCTTGGGGCTAGCGGGAGTCGGCGAGCAGTACTTC.

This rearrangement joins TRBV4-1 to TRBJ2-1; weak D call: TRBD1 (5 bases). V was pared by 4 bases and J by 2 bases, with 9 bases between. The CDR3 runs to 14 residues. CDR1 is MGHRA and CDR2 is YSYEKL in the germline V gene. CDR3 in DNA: TGCGCCAGCAGCCCCTTGGGGCCCTACAATGAGCAGTTCTTC. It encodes CASSPLGPYNEQFF.

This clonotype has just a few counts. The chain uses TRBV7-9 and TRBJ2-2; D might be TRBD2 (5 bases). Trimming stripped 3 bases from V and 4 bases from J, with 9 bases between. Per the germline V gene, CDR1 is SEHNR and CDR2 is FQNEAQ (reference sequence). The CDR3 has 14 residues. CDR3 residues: CASSLGGFTGELFF. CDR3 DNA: TGTGCCAGCAGCTTGGGCGGGTTCACCGGGGAGCTGTTTTTT. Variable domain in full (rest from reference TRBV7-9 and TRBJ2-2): DTGVSQNPRHKITKRGQNVTFRCDPISEHNRLYWYRQTLGQGPEFLTYFQNEAQLEKSRLLSDRFSAERPKGSFSTLEIQRTEQGDSAMYLCASSLGGFTGELFFGEGSRLTVL.

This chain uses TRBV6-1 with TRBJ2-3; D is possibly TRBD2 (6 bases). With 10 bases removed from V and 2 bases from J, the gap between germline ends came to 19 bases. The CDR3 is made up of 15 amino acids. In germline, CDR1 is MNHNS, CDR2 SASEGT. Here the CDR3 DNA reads TGTGCCACCTCGAGATTAGCGGATGTCACAGATACGCAGTATTTT. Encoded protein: CATSRLADVTDTQYF.

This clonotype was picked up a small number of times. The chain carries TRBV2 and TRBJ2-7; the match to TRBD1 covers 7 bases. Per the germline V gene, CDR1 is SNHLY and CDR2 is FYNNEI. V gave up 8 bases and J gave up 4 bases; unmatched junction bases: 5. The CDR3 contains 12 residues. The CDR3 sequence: CASGLTGYEQYF. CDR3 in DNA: TGTGCCAGCGGGTTGACAGGGTACGAGCAGTACTTC. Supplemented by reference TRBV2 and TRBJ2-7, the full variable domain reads EPEVTQTPSHQVTQMGQEVILRCVPISNHLYFYWYRQILGQKVEFLVSFYNNEISEKSEIFDDQFSVERPDGSNFTLKIRSTKLEDSAMYFCASGLTGYEQYFGPGTRLTVT.

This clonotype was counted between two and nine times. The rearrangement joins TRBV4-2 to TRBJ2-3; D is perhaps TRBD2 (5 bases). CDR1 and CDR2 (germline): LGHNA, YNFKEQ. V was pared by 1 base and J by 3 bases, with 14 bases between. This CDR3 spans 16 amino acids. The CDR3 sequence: CASSQVGSFRTDTQYF. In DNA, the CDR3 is TGTGCCAGCAGCCAAGTAGGGAGCTTTCGGACAGATACGCAGTATTTT.

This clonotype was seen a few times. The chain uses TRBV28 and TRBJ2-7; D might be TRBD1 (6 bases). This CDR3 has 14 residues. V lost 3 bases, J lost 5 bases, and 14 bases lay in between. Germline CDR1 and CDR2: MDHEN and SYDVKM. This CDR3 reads CASSLTGTYNEQYF. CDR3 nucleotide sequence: TGTGCCAGCAGTTTGACCGGGACATATAACGAGCAGTACTTC.

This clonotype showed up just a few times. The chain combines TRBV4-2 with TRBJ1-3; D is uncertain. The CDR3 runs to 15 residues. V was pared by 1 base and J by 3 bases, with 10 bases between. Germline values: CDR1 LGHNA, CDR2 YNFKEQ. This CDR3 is CASSQVGRLGNTIYF. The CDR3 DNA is TGTGCCAGCAGCCAAGTCGGCAGGCTTGGAAACACCATATATTTT.

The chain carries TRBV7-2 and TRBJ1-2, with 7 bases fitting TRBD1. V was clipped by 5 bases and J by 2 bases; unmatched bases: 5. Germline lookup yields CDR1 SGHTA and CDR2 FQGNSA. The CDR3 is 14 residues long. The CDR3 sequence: CASSRTTGNYGYTF. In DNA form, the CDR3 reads TGTGCCAGCAGCCGAACGACAGGGAACTATGGCTACACCTTC.